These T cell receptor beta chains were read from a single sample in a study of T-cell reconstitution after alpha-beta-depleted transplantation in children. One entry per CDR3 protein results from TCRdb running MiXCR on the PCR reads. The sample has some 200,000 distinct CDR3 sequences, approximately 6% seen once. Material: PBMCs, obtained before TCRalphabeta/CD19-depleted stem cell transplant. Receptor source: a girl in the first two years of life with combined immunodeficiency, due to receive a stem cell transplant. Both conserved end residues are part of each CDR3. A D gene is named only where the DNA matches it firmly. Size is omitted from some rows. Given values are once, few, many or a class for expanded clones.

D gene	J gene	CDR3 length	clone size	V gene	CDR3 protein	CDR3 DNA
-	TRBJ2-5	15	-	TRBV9	CASSVDSGHQETQYF	TGTGCCAGCAGCGTAGATAGCGGCCACCAAGAGACCCAGTACTTC
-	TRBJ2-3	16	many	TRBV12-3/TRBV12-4	CASSSKRTGVRDTQYF	TGTGCCAGCAGTTCAAAGAGGACCGGTGTTAGAGATACGCAGTATTTT
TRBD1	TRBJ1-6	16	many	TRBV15	CATSRDRDRGIPPLHF	TGTGCCACCAGCAGAGATCGGGACAGAGGAATTCCACCCCTCCACTTT
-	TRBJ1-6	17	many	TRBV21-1	CASKRNRDRVYNSPLHF	TGTGCCAGCAAGCGGAACCGGGACAGGGTTTATAATTCACCCCTCCACTTT
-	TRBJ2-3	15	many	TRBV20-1	CSAGGAAFSTDTQYF	TGCAGTGCAGGCGGAGCGGCTTTTAGCACAGATACGCAGTATTTT
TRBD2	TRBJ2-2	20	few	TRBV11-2	CASSLDPIGLAELFTGELFF	TGTGCCAGCAGCTTAGATCCCATCGGACTAGCGGAACTTTTCACCGGGGAGCTGTTTTTT
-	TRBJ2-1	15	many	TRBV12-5	CASGFGSDPYNEQFF	TGTGCTAGTGGTTTTGGTTCGGACCCTTACAATGAGCAGTTCTTC
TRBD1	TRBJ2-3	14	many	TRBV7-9	CASSPQGVRDTQYF	TGTGCCAGCAGCCCGCAGGGGGTCAGAGATACGCAGTATTTT
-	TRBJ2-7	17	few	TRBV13	CASSHQVGSSKYYEQYF	TGTGCCAGCAGCCATCAGGTGGGCTCCTCCAAGTACTACGAGCAGTACTTC
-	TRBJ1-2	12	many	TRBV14	CASSDRLYGYTF	TGTGCCAGCAGCGACAGGCTCTATGGCTACACCTTC
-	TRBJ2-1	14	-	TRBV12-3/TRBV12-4	CASSYIGTAGEQFF	TGTGCCAGCAGCTATATCGGGACGGCGGGGGAGCAGTTCTTC
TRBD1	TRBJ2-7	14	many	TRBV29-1	CSAFGDSLSYEQYF	TGCAGCGCCTTCGGGGACAGCCTCTCCTACGAGCAGTACTTC
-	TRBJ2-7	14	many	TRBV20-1	CSAQNRAATVEQYF	TGCAGTGCTCAAAATCGGGCCGCCACGGTGGAGCAGTACTTC
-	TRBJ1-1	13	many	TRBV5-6	CASSLYLNTEAFF	TGTGCCAGCAGCCTTTACTTGAACACTGAAGCTTTCTTT
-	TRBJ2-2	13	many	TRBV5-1	CASSFAGAGELFF	TGCGCCAGCAGCTTCGCCGGGGCCGGGGAGCTGTTTTTT
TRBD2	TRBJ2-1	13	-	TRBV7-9	CALAPSGRFEQFF	TGTGCCCTAGCTCCTAGCGGGAGGTTTGAGCAGTTCTTC
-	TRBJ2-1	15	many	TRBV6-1	CASRKTRTKNNEQFF	TGTGCCAGCAGGAAAACTCGCACGAAAAACAATGAGCAGTTCTTC
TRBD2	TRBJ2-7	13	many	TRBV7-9	CASSPQGEGEQYF	TGTGCCAGCAGTCCTCAAGGGGAGGGGGAGCAGTACTTC
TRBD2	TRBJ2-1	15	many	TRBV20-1	CSARDWGGVYNEQFF	TGCAGTGCTAGAGATTGGGGGGGGGTTTACAATGAGCAGTTCTTC
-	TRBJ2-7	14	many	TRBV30	CALGGDSVWDEQYF	TGTGCCTTGGGGGGGGACAGTGTGTGGGACGAGCAGTACTTC
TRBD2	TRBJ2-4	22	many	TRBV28	CASSFRGGIGPSGILAKNIQYF	TGTGCCAGCAGTTTTCGAGGGGGGATTGGGCCTAGCGGGATACTAGCCAAAAACATTCAGTACTTC
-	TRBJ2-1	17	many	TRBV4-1	CASSQDDQGPRVDEQFF	TGCGCCAGCAGCCAAGATGATCAGGGACCCCGGGTTGATGAGCAGTTCTTC
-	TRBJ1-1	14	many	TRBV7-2	CASSFHGYNTEAFF	TGTGCCAGCAGCTTTCACGGGTACAACACTGAAGCTTTCTTT
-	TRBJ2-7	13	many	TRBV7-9	CASSLTPSGEQYF	TGTGCCAGCAGCTTAACCCCAAGCGGCGAGCAGTACTTC
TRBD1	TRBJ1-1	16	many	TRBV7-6	CASSYPGQGVNTEAFF	TGTGCCAGCAGCTACCCGGGACAGGGGGTGAACACTGAAGCTTTCTTT
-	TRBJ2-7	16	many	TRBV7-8	CASSLFLSAAAYEQYF	TGTGCCAGCAGCTTGTTTTTATCTGCGGCTGCCTACGAGCAGTACTTC
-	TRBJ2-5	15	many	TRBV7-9	CASSRTTTTQETQYF	TGTGCCAGCAGCCGGACAACCACTACACAAGAGACCCAGTACTTC
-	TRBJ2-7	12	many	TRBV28	CASSQDIYEQYF	TGTGCCAGCAGTCAAGACATCTACGAGCAGTACTTC
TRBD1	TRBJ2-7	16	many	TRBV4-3	CASSQDPGQGLGEQYF	TGCGCCAGCAGCCAAGACCCAGGACAGGGTCTAGGCGAGCAGTACTTC
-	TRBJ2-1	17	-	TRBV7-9	CASSPGIRTRGYNEQFF	TGTGCCAGCAGCCCGGGGATTCGGACTCGCGGGTACAATGAGCAGTTCTTC
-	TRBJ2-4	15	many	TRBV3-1	CASSQDVLAKNIQYF	TGTGCCAGCAGCCAAGATGTGTTAGCCAAAAACATTCAGTACTTC
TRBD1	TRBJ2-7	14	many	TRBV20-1	CSARDPGQSYEQYF	TGCAGTGCTAGAGATCCGGGACAGAGCTACGAGCAGTACTTC
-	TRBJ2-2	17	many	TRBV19	CASSRGLRVPNTGELFF	TGTGCCAGTAGTAGGGGACTCCGGGTCCCGAACACCGGGGAGCTGTTTTTT
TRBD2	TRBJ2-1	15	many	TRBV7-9	CASSGSGGANNEQFF	TGTGCCAGCAGCGGGAGCGGGGGGGCGAACAATGAGCAGTTCTTC
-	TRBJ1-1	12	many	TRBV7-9	CASSLDNFEAFF	TGTGCCAGCAGCTTAGATAACTTTGAAGCTTTCTTT
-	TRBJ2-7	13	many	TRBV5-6	CASSGVGIYEQYF	TGTGCCAGCAGCGGGGTGGGAATCTACGAGCAGTACTTC
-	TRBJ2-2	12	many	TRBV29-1	CSVSVNTGELFF	TGCAGCGTATCAGTTAACACCGGGGAGCTGTTTTTT
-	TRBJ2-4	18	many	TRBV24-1	CATSTHPPGRLAKNIQYF	TGTGCCACCAGCACCCACCCGCCCGGCCGTCTAGCCAAAAACATTCAGTACTTC
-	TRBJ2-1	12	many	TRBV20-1	CSARTGSGEQFF	TGCAGTGCTAGGACAGGCTCGGGCGAGCAGTTCTTC
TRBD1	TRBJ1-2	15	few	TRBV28	CASSLRDRVSDGYTF	TGTGCCAGCAGTCTCCGGGACAGGGTATCAGATGGCTACACCTTC
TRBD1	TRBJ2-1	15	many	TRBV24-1	CATSDFGTGYNEQFF	TGTGCCACCAGTGATTTTGGGACAGGGTACAATGAGCAGTTCTTC
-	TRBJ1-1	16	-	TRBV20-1	CSSRRQTPGWNTEAFF	TGCAGTTCTAGGAGGCAGACCCCAGGATGGAACACTGAAGCTTTCTTT
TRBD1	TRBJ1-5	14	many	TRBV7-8	CASSSQGPNQPQHF	TGTGCCAGCAGCTCACAGGGGCCCAATCAGCCCCAGCATTTT
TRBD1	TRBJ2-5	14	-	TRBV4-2	CASSQDFRGETQYF	TGTGCCAGCAGCCAAGATTTCAGGGGGGAGACCCAGTACTTC
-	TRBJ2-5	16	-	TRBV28	CASTRPPGVPQETQYF	TGTGCCAGCACTAGACCGCCGGGAGTTCCCCAAGAGACCCAGTACTTC
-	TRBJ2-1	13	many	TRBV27	CASSFPSSGEQFF	TGTGCCAGCAGTTTCCCTAGCAGCGGTGAGCAGTTCTTC
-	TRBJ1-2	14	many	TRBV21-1	CASSRGGWDYGYTF	TGTGCCAGCAGCCGAGGGGGATGGGACTATGGCTACACCTTC
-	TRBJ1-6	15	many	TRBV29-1	CSVGKVMSYNSPLHF	TGCAGCGTTGGAAAGGTTATGTCCTATAATTCACCCCTCCACTTT
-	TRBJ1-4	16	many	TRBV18	CASSPRPGAEGEKLFF	TGTGCCAGCTCACCACGCCCCGGGGCCGAAGGCGAAAAACTGTTTTTT
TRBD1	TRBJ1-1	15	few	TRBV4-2	CASSHSRVQGAEAFF	TGTGCCAGCAGCCACAGCAGGGTGCAGGGGGCTGAAGCTTTCTTT
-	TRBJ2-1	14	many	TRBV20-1	CSARDLRSYNEQFF	TGCAGTGCTAGAGATCTCCGATCCTACAATGAGCAGTTCTTC
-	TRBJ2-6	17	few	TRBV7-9	CASRPRDRSSGANVLTF	TGTGCCAGCAGGCCGCGGGACAGAAGCTCTGGGGCCAACGTCCTGACTTTC
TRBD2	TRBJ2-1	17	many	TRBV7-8	CASSHRLAKRSYNEQFF	TGTGCCAGCAGCCACCGACTAGCGAAGAGGTCCTACAATGAGCAGTTCTTC
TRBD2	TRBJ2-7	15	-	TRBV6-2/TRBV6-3	CASTNGAGEYYEQYF	TGTGCCAGCACAAACGGGGCGGGAGAGTACTACGAGCAGTACTTC
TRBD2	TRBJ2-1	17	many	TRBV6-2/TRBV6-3	CASSYSWGGSSYNEQFF	TGTGCCAGCAGTTACTCATGGGGCGGGAGCTCCTACAATGAGCAGTTCTTC
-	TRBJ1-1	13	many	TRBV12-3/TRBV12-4	CASNLGRLTEAFF	TGTGCCAGCAACCTTGGACGGTTGACTGAAGCTTTCTTT
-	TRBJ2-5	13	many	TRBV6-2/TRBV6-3	CASRRTGQETQYF	TGTGCCAGCAGGCGCACAGGACAAGAGACCCAGTACTTC
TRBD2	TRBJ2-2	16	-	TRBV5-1	CASSPTAGVGTGELFF	TGCGCCAGCAGCCCTACGGCGGGAGTCGGCACCGGGGAGCTGTTTTTT
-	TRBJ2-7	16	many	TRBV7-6	CASSPYHEANSYEQYF	TGTGCCAGCAGCCCCTACCATGAAGCGAACTCCTACGAGCAGTACTTC
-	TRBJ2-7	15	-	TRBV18	CASSPKPSTRAEQYF	TGTGCCAGCTCCCCGAAACCCTCGACTAGAGCCGAGCAGTACTTC